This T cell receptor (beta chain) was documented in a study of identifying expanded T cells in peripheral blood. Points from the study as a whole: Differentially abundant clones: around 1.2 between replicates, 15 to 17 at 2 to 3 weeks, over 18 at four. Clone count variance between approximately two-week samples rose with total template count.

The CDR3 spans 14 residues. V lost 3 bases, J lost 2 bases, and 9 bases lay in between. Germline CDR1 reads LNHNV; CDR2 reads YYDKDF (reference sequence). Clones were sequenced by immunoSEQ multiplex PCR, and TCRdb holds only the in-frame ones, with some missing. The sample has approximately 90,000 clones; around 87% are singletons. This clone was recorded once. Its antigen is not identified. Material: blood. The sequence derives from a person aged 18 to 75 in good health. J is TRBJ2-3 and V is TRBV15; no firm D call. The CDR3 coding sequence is TGTGCCACCAGCAGTGATAGGAACACAGATACGCAGTATTTT. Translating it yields CATSSDRNTDTQYF.